This T cell receptor (beta chain) was profiled in a study of response to subunit inactivated influenza vaccine. Whole-study results and caveats: Researchers suggested that each seasonal influenza vaccination recruits few new T cells.

A remark on this clonotype: Its specificity is not known.

TCRdb called the RT-PCR reads again in MiXCR, with one record for every CDR3 protein. The sample shows 450,000 to 550,000 distinct CDR3 sequences, 25% of them seen only once. Germline V gene lookup returns CDR1 SEHNR and CDR2 FQNEAQ (reference sequence). Unmatched junction bases numbered 1, after V lost 4 bases and J lost 5 bases. This CDR3 is 13 amino acids long. The chain uses TRBV7-9 and TRBJ2-5, with 10 bases that match TRBD1. This specimen consisted of CD4+ T cells sorted from PBMCs, obtained 5 to 6 days after vaccination. The sequence was collected from a man between 50 and 59 years old who received an inactivated influenza vaccine. The CDR3 DNA follows: TGTGCCAGCAGCTGGGGACAGGGGGAGACCCAGTACTTC. Amino acid sequence: CASSWGQGETQYF.